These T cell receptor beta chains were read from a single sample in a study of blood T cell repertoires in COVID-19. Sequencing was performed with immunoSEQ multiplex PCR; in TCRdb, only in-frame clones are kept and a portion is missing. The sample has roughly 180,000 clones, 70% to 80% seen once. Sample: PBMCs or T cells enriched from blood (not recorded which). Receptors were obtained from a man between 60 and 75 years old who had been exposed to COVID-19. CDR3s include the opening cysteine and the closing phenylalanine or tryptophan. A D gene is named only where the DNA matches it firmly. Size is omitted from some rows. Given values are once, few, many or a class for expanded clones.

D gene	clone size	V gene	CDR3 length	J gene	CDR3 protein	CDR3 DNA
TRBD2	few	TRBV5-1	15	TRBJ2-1	CASSYQTSGVYEQFF	TGCGCCAGCAGCTACCAGACTAGCGGGGTCTATGAGCAGTTCTTC
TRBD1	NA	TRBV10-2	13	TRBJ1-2	CASRADRGTGYTF	TGCGCCAGCAGGGCGGACAGGGGAACGGGCTACACCTTC
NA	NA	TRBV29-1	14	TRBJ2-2	CSALQGSGAGELFF	TGCAGCGCCCTCCAGGGCAGTGGGGCCGGGGAGCTGTTTTTT
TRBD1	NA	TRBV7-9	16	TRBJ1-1	CASSPVSGTGNTEAFF	TGTGCCAGCAGCCCTGTCTCCGGGACAGGGAACACTGAAGCTTTCTTT
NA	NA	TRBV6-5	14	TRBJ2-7	CASRSPSFPYEQYF	TGTGCCAGCAGGAGTCCGTCATTTCCCTACGAGCAGTACTTC
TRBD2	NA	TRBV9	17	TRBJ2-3	CASSVGLAGGPTDTQYF	TGTGCCAGCAGCGTGGGACTAGCGGGAGGCCCAACAGATACGCAGTATTTT
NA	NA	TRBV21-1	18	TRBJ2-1	CASSKRLAGALLYNEQFF	TGTGCCAGCAGCAAACGACTAGCGGGAGCCCTACTCTACAATGAGCAGTTCTTC
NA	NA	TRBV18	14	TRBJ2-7	CASSPSTGRGEQYF	TGTGCCAGCTCACCGTCGACAGGGCGGGGCGAGCAGTACTTC
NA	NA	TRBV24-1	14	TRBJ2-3	CATSDLYYTDTQYF	TGTGCCACCAGTGATTTATACTATACAGATACGCAGTATTTT
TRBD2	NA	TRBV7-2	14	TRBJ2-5	CASSLPGLAETQYF	TGTGCCAGCAGCCTACCGGGACTAGCGGAGACCCAGTACTTC
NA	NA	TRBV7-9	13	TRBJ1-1	CASSFELTAEAFF	TGTGCCAGCAGCTTCGAACTGACAGCTGAAGCTTTCTTT
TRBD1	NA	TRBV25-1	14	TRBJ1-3	CASSVRGSGNTIYF	TGTGCCAGCAGTGTCAGGGGGTCCGGAAACACCATATATTTT
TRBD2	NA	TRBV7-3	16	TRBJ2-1	CASSFIRLAGNNEQFF	TGTGCCAGCAGCTTTATAAGGCTAGCGGGAAACAATGAGCAGTTCTTC
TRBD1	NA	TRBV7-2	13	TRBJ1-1	CASSRTRDSKAFF	TGTGCCAGCAGCCGAACCCGGGACAGCAAAGCTTTCTTT
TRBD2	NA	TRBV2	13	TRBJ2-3	CASSPGLAYTQYF	TGTGCCAGCAGTCCGGGACTAGCATATACGCAGTATTTT
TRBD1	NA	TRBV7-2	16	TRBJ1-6	CASRPGQGTYNSPLHF	TGTGCCAGCAGGCCGGGACAGGGCACCTATAATTCACCCCTCCACTTT
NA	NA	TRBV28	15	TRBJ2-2	CASSLGQGFPGELFF	TGTGCCAGCAGTCTGGGACAAGGATTCCCCGGGGAGCTGTTTTTT
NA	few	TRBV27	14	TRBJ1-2	CASSLQQGSYGYTF	TGTGCCAGCAGTCTCCAACAGGGCTCCTATGGCTACACCTTC
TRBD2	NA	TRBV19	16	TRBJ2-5	CASSTRTSGVVETQYF	TGTGCCAGTAGTACTCGGACTAGCGGGGTAGTGGAGACCCAGTACTTC